The TCR beta chain under discussion was sequenced for a study of response to subunit inactivated influenza vaccine. TCRdb re-derived calls from the RT-PCR reads in MiXCR, one entry per CDR3 protein. The data show about 540,000 distinct CDR3 sequences, 13% to 15% seen once. Germline CDR1 and CDR2: SGHAT and FQNNGV. The CDR3 runs 14 residues. Trimming took 5 bases from V and 4 from J; bases not matched to a gene: 6. This clonotype showed up just a few times. The sample in question was PBMCs from blood, obtained roughly 12 days after vaccination. The origin of this receptor is a man between 45 and 60 years old who received an inactivated influenza vaccine. This chain connects TRBV11-2 to TRBJ1-2, with TRBD1 matching over 8 bases. For the CDR3, the DNA is TGTGCCAGCAGCCCGACAGGGGTCATCTATGGCTACACCTTC. Translated, it gives CASSPTGVIYGYTF.